In its sample, the clone carrying this TCR beta chain was seen a few times. These data come from a study of blood T cell repertoires in COVID-19. Across the whole study: Samples taken during acute and convalescent COVID-19 were collected in the United States, Italy and Spain.

In the source study's methods: Counts of nucleated cells, estimated from reference gene primer amplification, were obtained. Sequencing was performed with immunoSEQ multiplex PCR; in TCRdb, only in-frame clones are kept and a portion is missing. The V and J calls and clone size come from that table; D and trimming were worked out from the DNA. The table includes roughly 80,000 clones, about four fifths detected once. The CDR3 has 17 residues. Germline-derived CDR1 and CDR2 are KGHDR and SFDVKD. V lost 0 bases to trimming and J lost 1 base; unmatched junction nucleotides: 4. The clonotype originates from a man aged 50 to 59 with acute or convalescent COVID-19. Sequenced: peripheral blood. The chain links TRBV24-1 to TRBJ2-1; TRBD2 matches at 8 bases. The CDR3 nucleotides are TGTGCCACCAGTGATTTGCGGGGGGGCCGGTCCTACAATGAGCAGTTCTTC. Translated, it gives CATSDLRGGRSYNEQFF.